These 6 T cell receptor beta chains came from one sample sequenced in a study of shared clonotypes between healthy human individuals. Generated by immunoSEQ multiplex PCR, the TCRdb table keeps only in-frame clones and is missing some. Of over a million clones in the sample, around 82% were seen once. Input material: memory CD4+ T cells from PBMCs. Subset denoted: CD45RA-negative fraction. Receptor source: a man aged 18 to 29 in good health. Some clones in this sample may be carry-over from other donors' samples.

This sequence joins TRBV11-3 and TRBJ2-2; D gene unclear. Germline V gene data show CDR1 as SGHNT and CDR2 as YENEEA. Trimming pared 5 bases from V and 7 bases from J, leaving 5 bases between. The CDR3 is made up of 11 amino acids. CDR3 bases: TGTGCCAGCAGCCTTCGCGGGGAGCTGTTTTTT. It is translated as CASSLRGELFF.

V and J are TRBV7-9 and TRBJ1-2; TRBD1 aligns across 11 bases. The germline gives CDR1 SEHNR, CDR2 FQNEAQ (reference sequence). V was clipped by 1 base and J by 6 bases; unmatched bases: 7. The CDR3 totals 16 residues. The CDR3, as DNA: TGTGCCAGCAGCTTAGGAGGACAGGGGGCGTTTCATGGCTACACCTTC. Protein sequence: CASSLGGQGAFHGYTF.

This clone turned up a few times. The V and J genes are TRBV29-1 and TRBJ1-1, with D perhaps TRBD1 (6 bases). The CDR3 runs to 12 residues. Germline CDR1 reads SQVTM; CDR2 reads ANQGSEA. V was clipped by 7 bases and J by 8 bases, with 17 bases between them. CDR3 nucleotides: TGCAGCGCAAGCCGGGTGGGGGGCGAAGCTTTCTTT. It yields the protein CSASRVGGEAFF.

The genes are TRBV28 and TRBJ2-4; the match to TRBD1 covers 12 bases. Germline V gene lookup returns CDR1 MDHEN and CDR2 SYDVKM. CDR3 length: 17 amino acids. The CDR3 coding sequence is TGTTCTACCCGCCGACCGGGACAGGGGGCAGCCAAAAACATTCAGTACTTC. Its translation: CSTRRPGQGAAKNIQYF.

The table lists this clone with a few counts. The chain employs TRBV29-1 and TRBJ2-5, with D maybe TRBD2 (6 bases). In germline, CDR1 is SQVTM, CDR2 ANQGSEA. This CDR3 comprises 12 residues. With 7 bases removed from V and 5 bases from J, the gap between germline ends came to 14 bases. The DNA of the CDR3 is TGCAGCGGTGGGGGGTCGGCGGAGACCCAGTACTTC. It specifies CSGGGSAETQYF. Using reference TRBV29-1 and TRBJ2-5 for the parts outside the CDR3, the full variable domain is SAVISQKPSRDICQRGTSLTIQCQVDSQVTMMFWYRQQPGQSLTLIATANQGSEATYESGFVIDKFPISRPNLTFSTLTVSNMSPEDSSIYLCSGGGSAETQYFGPGTRLLVL.

The chain employs TRBV28 and TRBJ2-3; no reliable D call. V lost 3 bases to trimming and J lost 4 bases, with 14 bases between them. The CDR3 has 15 amino acids. Germline V gene sequence: CDR1 MDHEN, CDR2 SYDVKM. The CDR3 is CASSLNPTKADTQYF. The CDR3 coding sequence is TGTGCCAGCAGTTTGAACCCCACCAAGGCAGATACGCAGTATTTT. The entire variable domain, with the rest obtained from reference TRBV28 and TRBJ2-3, is as follows: DVKVTQSSRYLVKRTGEKVFLECVQDMDHENMFWYRQDPGLGLRLIYFSYDVKMKEKGDIPEGYSVSREKKERFSLILESASTNQTSMYLCASSLNPTKADTQYFGPGTRLTVL.